The T cell receptor beta chain described here comes from a study of monozygotic twins with inflammatory bowel disease. CDR3 length: 13 residues. The germline V gene encodes CDR1 KGHSH and CDR2 LQKENI. General study results and limits: Repertoire similarity did not separate concordant from discordant twins, possibly from limited power.

TCRdb reprocessed the 5' RACE reads, with one entry per CDR3 protein and no DNA. The sample includes approximately 330,000 distinct CDR3 sequences. Of note for this clonotype: Its specificity is not known.

The receptor comes from a human donor with ulcerative colitis or Crohn's disease, or a healthy co-twin of an affected twin (not recorded which). J is TRBJ2-7 and V is TRBV18; as DNA is missing, the TRBD1 call by TCRdb cannot be tested. Sequencing was carried out using blood. The CDR3 loop is CASSPGTVYEQYF.